What follows are 12 T cell receptor beta chains derived from one specimen sequenced in a study of CD8+ T cells in alopecia areata. Treatment meaning: oral pan-JAK inhibitor, 5-10 mg twice daily. TCR sequencing used cDNA made by reverse transcription of extracted RNA. TCRdb's copy holds only in-frame clones and misses some; the assay was immunoSEQ multiplex PCR. Altogether around 190,000 clones are present, roughly 60% being singletons, with the ten largest covering 1%. The sample consisted of CD4+ T cells sorted from blood, taken at week 24, from a patient treated with tofacitinib. These receptors originate from a human donor with alopecia areata.

This rearrangement joins TRBV11-1 to TRBJ1-2; no firm D call. This CDR3 comprises 12 residues. Trimming took 5 bases from V and 7 from J, leaving 11 bases between them. Germline lookup yields CDR1 SGHAT and CDR2 FQDESV (reference sequence). CDR3 amino acids: CASSKGNGGYTF. The CDR3 DNA reads as TGTGCCAGCAGCAAGGGCAATGGTGGCTACACCTTC.

On this clone: The identical CDR3 is also encoded by other nucleotide sequences in the sample. The rearrangement links TRBV5-1 to TRBJ2-5, with 7 bases matching TRBD1. The CDR3 sequence is 15 residues long. V trimming: 2 bases; J trimming: 1 base; junction bases outside the gene matches: 5. Germline CDR1 reads SGHRS; CDR2 reads YFSETQ. Written as DNA, the CDR3 is TGCGCCAGCAGCTTAACTGGGACAGTCCAAGAGACCCAGTACTTC. It codes for CASSLTGTVQETQYF.

This clone has only one observation. This chain connects TRBV9 to TRBJ2-5; TRBD1 matches 8 bases. V shed 0 bases and J 5 bases; nucleotides not matched to a gene: 3. Germline lookup yields CDR1 SGDLS and CDR2 YYNGEE. The CDR3 is 14 amino acids. The CDR3 protein is CASSVENRGETQYF. CDR3 DNA sequence: TGTGCCAGCAGCGTAGAGAACAGGGGGGAGACCCAGTACTTC. The full variable domain, with the rest looked up from reference TRBV9 and TRBJ2-5, is DSGVTQTPKHLITATGQRVTLRCSPRSGDLSVYWYQQSLDQGLQFLIQYYNGEERAKGNILERFSAQQFPDLHSELNLSSLELGDSALYFCASSVENRGETQYFGPGTRLLVL.

This chain connects TRBV30 to TRBJ1-1, with D maybe TRBD1 (6 bases). Trimming left V 4 bases short and J 0 bases short, with 12 bases between. CDR1 and CDR2 (germline): GTSNPN, SVGIG (reference sequence). The CDR3 loop spans 14 amino acids. The DNA for the CDR3 is TGTGCCTGGAAGACAGGCCCAATGAACACTGAAGCTTTCTTT. This translates into CAWKTGPMNTEAFF.

The chain links TRBV30 to TRBJ2-7; D uncertain. V was clipped by 0 bases and J by 6 bases, with 9 bases between them. CDR3 size: 12 residues. Per the germline V gene, CDR1 is GTSNPN and CDR2 is SVGIG (reference sequence). CDR3 amino acids: CAWSVKGIEQYF. CDR3 in DNA: TGTGCCTGGAGTGTTAAGGGCATCGAGCAGTACTTC.

This clone appeared once. V usage is TRBV25-1 and J usage is TRBJ1-1; 8 bases align to TRBD1. The length of the CDR3 is 15 residues. The germline gives CDR1 MGHDK, CDR2 SYGVNS. Trimming took 3 bases from V and 5 from J; bases not matched to a gene: 8. The CDR3 bases are TGTGCCAGCAGTGAGGGACAGGTCGTTCCGACTGAAGCTTTCTTT. This encodes CASSEGQVVPTEAFF.

J is TRBJ1-2 and V is TRBV30; 7 nucleotides agree with TRBD1. J lost 0 bases, V lost 6 bases, and 7 bases had no gene match. CDR3 size: 14 residues. Germline V gene sequence: CDR1 GTSNPN, CDR2 SVGIG (reference sequence). Written as DNA, the CDR3 is TGTGCCTGTATTCAGGACAGGTCTAACTATGGCTACACCTTC. It is translated as CACIQDRSNYGYTF.

This chain uses TRBV7-2 with TRBJ1-2; TRBD1 might be the D (6 bases). Trimming took off 1 base at V and 7 bases at J, with 10 bases between the two ends. The germline V gene encodes CDR1 SGHTA and CDR2 FQGNSA. CDR3 size: 13 residues. The CDR3 protein is CASSLEAGAGYTF. CDR3 DNA: TGTGCCAGCAGCTTAGAAGCAGGGGCTGGCTACACCTTC.

With respect to this clone: Within the sample, other DNA sequences also encode this same CDR3. V and J are TRBV6-5 and TRBJ1-2, with D possibly matching TRBD1 (5 bases). CDR3 length: 12 residues. Germline V lookup: CDR1 MNHEY, CDR2 SVGAGI. Trimming took 11 bases from V and 2 from J, leaving 12 bases between them. CDR3 DNA: TGTGCCTCCTCAGGGCAGAACTATGGCTACACCTTC. As protein: CASSGQNYGYTF.

In this sample, this clone turned up many times. The chain couples TRBV5-5 to TRBJ2-6, with D possibly TRBD1 on 7 matching bases. V gave up 4 bases and J gave up 2 bases, with 16 bases separating them. This CDR3 comprises 17 residues. The germline gives CDR1 SGHKS, CDR2 YYEKEE (reference sequence). CDR3 sequence reads: CASSHSGGTAGANVLTF. As DNA, the CDR3 is TGTGCCAGCAGCCACTCTGGGGGGACAGCTGGGGCCAACGTCCTGACTTTC.

The V and J genes are TRBV9 and TRBJ2-3; D may be TRBD2 (6 bases). CDR3 length: 18 residues. V was cut by 0 bases and J by 0 bases, with 17 bases left in between. The germline gives CDR1 SGDLS, CDR2 YYNGEE. CDR3 region: CASSVDFLGGASTDTQYF. Here the CDR3 DNA reads TGTGCCAGCAGCGTAGATTTTTTGGGCGGGGCAAGCACAGATACGCAGTATTTT. The whole variable domain, filled in from reference TRBV9 and TRBJ2-3, reads DSGVTQTPKHLITATGQRVTLRCSPRSGDLSVYWYQQSLDQGLQFLIQYYNGEERAKGNILERFSAQQFPDLHSELNLSSLELGDSALYFCASSVDFLGGASTDTQYFGPGTRLTVL.

The V call is TRBV5-1, the J call TRBJ2-1; 10 bases map to TRBD2. The junction had 5 bases not matched to a gene; V was cut back by 2 bases and J by 0 bases. CDR3 length: 17 amino acids. Germline V CDR1 and CDR2: SGHRS, YFSETQ. CDR3 sequence: CASSFGSGGASYNEQFF. Here the CDR3 DNA reads TGCGCCAGCAGCTTTGGCAGCGGGGGGGCCTCCTACAATGAGCAGTTCTTC. The full variable domain, with the rest looked up from reference TRBV5-1 and TRBJ2-1, is KAGVTQTPRYLIKTRGQQVTLSCSPISGHRSVSWYQQTPGQGLQFLFEYFSETQRNKGNFPGRFSGRQFSNSRSEMNVSTLELGDSALYLCASSFGSGGASYNEQFFGPGTRLTVL.